Listed below are T cell receptor beta chains from one sample, sequenced in a study of identical twins. TCRdb reprocessed the 5' RACE reads with MiXCR, giving one entry per CDR3 protein. The repertoire holds fewer than 550,000 distinct CDR3 sequences, with 13% to 15% as singletons. The sample was also reused in another study, on yellow fever vaccine responses in identical twins.

The sequencing sample was made of CD4+ T cells sorted from blood. The receptors come from a woman between 18 and 29 years old in good health. Each CDR3 is given with its conserved first and last residue. Fields, in order: clone size, V gene, D gene, J gene, CDR3 DNA, CDR3 protein. The D gene is left open where the match is weak. Rows may omit the clone size; those that give it use once, few, many or a size class.

.,TRBV11-2,.,TRBJ2-1,TGTGCCAGCAGCCTGGCTACTGAGCAGTTCTTC,CASSLATEQFF
.,TRBV20-1,TRBD1,TRBJ1-6,TGCAGTGCTAGGGACAGGAATTCACCCCTCCACTTT,CSARDRNSPLHF
many,TRBV7-2,.,TRBJ1-2,TGTGCCAGCAGCCGTGACTTATATGGCTACACCTTC,CASSRDLYGYTF
.,TRBV27,TRBD1,TRBJ2-3,TGTGCCAGCAGTCCATCAGTCAGGGGGCCCACAGATACGCAGTATTTT,CASSPSVRGPTDTQYF
few,TRBV27,.,TRBJ2-4,TGTGCCAGCAGTGGGTTTGGGCTAGCCAAAAACATTCAGTACTTC,CASSGFGLAKNIQYF
.,TRBV28,TRBD1,TRBJ2-7,TGTGCCAGCCAGGGGGTAGACGAGCAGTACTTC,CASQGVDEQYF
few,TRBV20-1,TRBD2,TRBJ2-3,TGCAGTGCTAGGATAGCGGGGTCTAGCACAGATACGCAGTATTTT,CSARIAGSSTDTQYF
many,TRBV29-1,.,TRBJ2-1,TGCAGCGTTGAAGGCAGGGCCGGTGAGCAGTTCTTC,CSVEGRAGEQFF
few,TRBV5-4,.,TRBJ1-1,TGTGCCAGCAGTCGGGGGGGGCAGGGGGCTTTCTTT,CASSRGGQGAFF
.,TRBV7-8,.,TRBJ2-3,TGTGCCAGCAGCGCTTCAGGGCAGTTAGGCACAGATACGCAGTATTTT,CASSASGQLGTDTQYF
once,TRBV2,.,TRBJ2-7,TGTGCCAGCAGGGGGGCTGACTACGAGCAGTACTTC,CASRGADYEQYF
many,TRBV11-2,.,TRBJ2-1,TGTGCCAGCAGCTACCAAGAGCAGTTCTTC,CASSYQEQFF
.,TRBV12-3/TRBV12-4,.,TRBJ1-2,TGTGCCAGCAGAACTGACACGGGAAACGGCTACACCTTC,CASRTDTGNGYTF
.,TRBV6-2/TRBV6-3,TRBD2,TRBJ2-3,TGTGCCAGCAGTTATGGTAGCGGGGACACAGATACGCAGTATTTT,CASSYGSGDTDTQYF
.,TRBV28,.,TRBJ2-7,TGTGCCAGCAGCCCTAGTGGGAAGGGGTCGGGTTACGAGCAGTACTTC,CASSPSGKGSGYEQYF
few,TRBV11-2,TRBD2,TRBJ2-3,TGTGCCAGCAGCGTAGAAGGGCCTAGCGGAGGTGCGGCAGATACGCAGTATTTT,CASSVEGPSGGAADTQYF
many,TRBV5-1,.,TRBJ2-7,TGCGCCAGCAGCTTTACGATCGGCGAAAACTACGAGCAGTACTTC,CASSFTIGENYEQYF
few,TRBV20-1,TRBD2,TRBJ2-7,TGCAGTGCTAGAGACCGGTTGCGCGGGAGAGCGTACGAGCAGTACTTC,CSARDRLRGRAYEQYF
.,TRBV7-9,.,TRBJ2-3,TGTGCCAGCAGCCCCTGGGGAAGCCGGCCAGATACGCAGTATTTT,CASSPWGSRPDTQYF
once,TRBV2,.,TRBJ2-7,TGTGCCAGCAGTCCCGACAGAGATTCCTACGAGCGGTACTTC,CASSPDRDSYERYF
.,TRBV28,.,TRBJ2-7,TGTGCCAGCAGTTTAAAAGTTGGGAAGACAGGCCGCCAACCCTCCTACGAGCAGTACTTC,CASSLKVGKTGRQPSYEQYF
few,TRBV18,.,TRBJ1-5,TGTGCCAGCTCACCGTACAGTGATCAGCCCCAGCATTTT,CASSPYSDQPQHF
.,TRBV3-1,.,TRBJ1-6,TGTGCCAGCAGCCCAATCCAGGGAGGTTCACCCCTCCACTTT,CASSPIQGGSPLHF
few,TRBV28,.,TRBJ1-6,TGTGCCAGCAGTTTATGGAATTCACCCCTCCACTTT,CASSLWNSPLHF
.,TRBV4-3,TRBD1,TRBJ1-6,TGCGCCAGCAGCCAAGTGGCAGGGGGGTCCTATAATTCACCCCTCCACTTT,CASSQVAGGSYNSPLHF
many,TRBV3-1,.,TRBJ2-3,TGTGCCAGCAGCCAAGCGGCCATCACAGATACGCAGTATTTT,CASSQAAITDTQYF
.,TRBV6-6,.,TRBJ1-2,TGTGCCAGCACTAACGTCAAGGGCAGTTGGGGATATGGCTACACCTTC,CASTNVKGSWGYGYTF
.,TRBV6-1,TRBD1,TRBJ2-2,TGTGCCAGCAGCGGACAGGGCCCGCGCACCGGGGAGCTGTTTTTT,CASSGQGPRTGELFF